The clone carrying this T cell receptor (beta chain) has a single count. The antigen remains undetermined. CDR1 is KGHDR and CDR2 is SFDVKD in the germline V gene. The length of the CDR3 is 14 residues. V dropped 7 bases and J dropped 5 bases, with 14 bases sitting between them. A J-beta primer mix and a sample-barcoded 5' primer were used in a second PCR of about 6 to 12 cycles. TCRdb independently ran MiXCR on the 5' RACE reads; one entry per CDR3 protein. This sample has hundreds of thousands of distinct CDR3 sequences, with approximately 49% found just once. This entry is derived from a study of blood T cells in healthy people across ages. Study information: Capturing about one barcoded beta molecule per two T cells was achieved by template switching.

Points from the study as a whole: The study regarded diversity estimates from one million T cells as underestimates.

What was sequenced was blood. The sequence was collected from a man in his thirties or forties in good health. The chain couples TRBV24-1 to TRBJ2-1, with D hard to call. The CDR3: CATRFTVCNNEQFF. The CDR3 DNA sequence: TGTGCCACCAGATTCACAGTGTGCAACAATGAGCAGTTCTTC.